The 10 T cell receptor beta chains listed next were all sequenced from one sample in a study of CD8 T cells in Susac syndrome. Random hexamers primed reverse transcription of 0.5 to 1 ug RNA. TCRdb processed the immunoSEQ multiplex PCR reads anew with MiXCR; each CDR3 protein has one entry. Of 400,000 to 550,000 distinct CDR3 sequences listed, around 85% are singletons. Sequenced: CD8+ T cells from PBMCs. The source is a human donor with multiple sclerosis.

V and J are TRBV5-6 and TRBJ2-1; the D gene could be TRBD1 or TRBD2 (5 bases each). The CDR3 contains 13 residues. V gave up 4 bases and J gave up 9 bases, with 14 bases separating them. Germline V gene sequence: CDR1 SGHDT, CDR2 YYEEEE. The CDR3, as DNA: TGTGCCAGCAGCACGATTCCGGGACCTGAGCAGTTCTTC. This translates into CASSTIPGPEQFF.

This chain uses TRBV28 with TRBJ2-7; 9 nucleotides align to TRBD1. The V gene end was trimmed by 6 bases and the J gene end by 5 bases; junction bases not matched to a gene: 5. The CDR3 runs to 13 residues. Germline assignment: CDR1 MDHEN and CDR2 SYDVKM. CDR3 protein: CASRGTGNNEQYF. The CDR3 DNA follows: TGTGCCAGCAGGGGGACAGGGAATAACGAGCAGTACTTC.

The chain carries TRBV4-1 and TRBJ2-5, with D maybe TRBD2 (6 bases). The germline gives CDR1 MGHRA, CDR2 YSYEKL. V lost 6 bases and J 2 bases, leaving 16 bases between the germline ends. The CDR3 sequence is 15 residues long. CDR3 residues: CASRTYGGPQETQYF. The CDR3 nucleotides are TGCGCCAGCAGGACTTATGGAGGGCCGCAAGAGACCCAGTACTTC.

This clonotype occurred once. The V and J genes are TRBV7-9 and TRBJ2-7; D is unclear. This CDR3 contains 12 residues. Trimming took off 4 bases at V and 5 bases at J, with 9 bases between the two ends. Germline CDR1 SEHNR, CDR2 FQNEAQ (reference sequence). CDR3: CASSWITNEQYF. The CDR3 coding sequence is TGTGCCAGCAGCTGGATAACCAACGAGCAGTACTTC.

This chain uses TRBV27 with TRBJ2-3; weak D call: TRBD1 (6 bases). V was shortened by 4 bases and J by 1 base, with 9 bases between the two germline ends. CDR1 MNHEY and CDR2 SMNVEV come from the germline V gene (reference sequence). This CDR3 comprises 14 residues. Written as DNA, the CDR3 is TGTGCCAGCAGTTGGACAGTTGGCACAGATACGCAGTATTTT. Translation gives CASSWTVGTDTQYF.

The chain combines TRBV6-1 with TRBJ2-7; 7 bases are a match to TRBD2. The length of the CDR3 is 15 residues. Looked up from germline, CDR1 is MNHNS and CDR2 is SASEGT. Unmatched junction bases numbered 4, after V lost 0 bases and J lost 2 bases. The CDR3 loop reads CASSEAKGGAYEQYF. The CDR3 bases are TGTGCCAGCAGTGAAGCTAAGGGAGGGGCCTACGAGCAGTACTTC.

About this clonotype: Germline and junction disagree at one end, which may indicate a read error. V gene TRBV27 combines with J gene TRBJ1-2; TRBD1 is a possible D gene (5 bases). From germline, CDR1 is MNHEY and CDR2 SMNVEV (reference sequence). The CDR3 consists of 14 residues. CDR3 nucleotide sequence: TGTGCCAGCAGTTTATATGGAGGGGCGTATGACTACACCTTC. Translation: CASSLYGGAYDYTF.

The chain uses TRBV3-1 and TRBJ1-1; possible D gene TRBD1, 5 bases. Germline-derived CDR1 and CDR2 are LGHDT and YNNKEL (reference sequence). This CDR3 is 16 amino acids long. The V end was cut by 3 bases, the J end by 1 base, with 15 bases between. The CDR3 is CASSHTPGQGNTEAFF. The CDR3 coding sequence is TGTGCCAGCAGCCATACTCCAGGGCAAGGGAACACTGAAGCTTTCTTT. The entire variable domain, with the rest obtained from reference TRBV3-1 and TRBJ1-1, is as follows: DTAVSQTPKYLVTQMGNDKSIKCEQNLGHDTMYWYKQDSKKFLKIMFSYNNKELIINETVPNRFSPKSPDKAHLNLHINSLELGDSAVYFCASSHTPGQGNTEAFFGQGTRLTVV.

The gene calls are TRBV6-6 and TRBJ1-2; D perhaps matches TRBD1 (6 bases). V was clipped by 2 bases and J by 4 bases, with 14 bases between them. Germline V gives CDR1 MNHNY, CDR2 SVGAGI (reference sequence). The CDR3 sequence is 15 residues long. The CDR3 DNA reads TGTGCCAGCAGTTACGTAGGACAGCCTGTCTATGGCTACACCTTC. Encoded protein: CASSYVGQPVYGYTF.

The chain links TRBV7-9 to TRBJ1-3; 9 positions agree with TRBD1. CDR3 size: 16 residues. CDR1 and CDR2 (germline): SEHNR, FQNEAQ (reference sequence). After removal of 5 bases from V and 0 bases from J, the junction contained 5 bases not matched to a gene. The CDR3 here is CASSQTDRGSGNTIYF. In DNA form, the CDR3 reads TGTGCCAGCAGCCAGACGGACAGGGGCTCTGGAAACACCATATATTTT.